The clone carrying this T cell receptor (beta chain) was observed a few times. This specimen belongs to a study of blood T cell repertoires in COVID-19. Study in general: Samples taken during acute and convalescent COVID-19 were collected in the United States, Italy and Spain.

From germline, CDR1 is LNHDA and CDR2 SQIVND (reference sequence). Deletions cut 5 bases from V and 0 bases from J, with 10 bases between. The CDR3 consists of 15 residues. Authors' methods: Amplified reference gene primers provided the basis for estimating nucleated cell counts. Produced via immunoSEQ multiplex PCR; TCRdb's table is partial and in-frame only. For V, J and clone size, that table is used; D and trimming come from the DNA. The table lists around 70,000 clones, about nine tenths of them singletons. The sample was peripheral blood. The clonotype comes from a human donor in a cohort sampled during active COVID-19. V usage is TRBV19 and J usage is TRBJ1-4, with D possibly matching TRBD1 (5 bases). Here the CDR3 DNA reads TGTGCCAGTAGTCCGCAACAGGCAACTAATGAAAAACTGTTTTTT. It specifies CASSPQQATNEKLFF. The variable domain in full, completed from reference TRBV19 and TRBJ1-4, reads DGGITQSPKYLFRKEGQNVTLSCEQNLNHDAMYWYRQDPGQGLRLIYYSQIVNDFQKGDIAEGYSVSREKKESFPLTVTSAQKNPTAFYLCASSPQQATNEKLFFGSGTQLSVL.